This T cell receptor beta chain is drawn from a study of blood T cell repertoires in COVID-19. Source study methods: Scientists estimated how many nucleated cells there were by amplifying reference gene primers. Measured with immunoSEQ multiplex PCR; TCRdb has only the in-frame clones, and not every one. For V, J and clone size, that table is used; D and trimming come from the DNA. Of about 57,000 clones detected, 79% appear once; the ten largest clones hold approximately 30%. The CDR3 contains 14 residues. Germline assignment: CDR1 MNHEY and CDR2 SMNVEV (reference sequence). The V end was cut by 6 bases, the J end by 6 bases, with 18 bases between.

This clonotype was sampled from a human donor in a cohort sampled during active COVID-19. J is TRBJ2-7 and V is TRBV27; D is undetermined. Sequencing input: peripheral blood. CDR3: CASRLVSSPSEQYF. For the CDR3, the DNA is TGTGCCAGCAGACTCGTGTCTAGTCCGTCCGAGCAGTACTTC.